A selection of T cell receptor beta chains follows, all from one sample in a study of shared clonotypes between healthy human individuals. Profiling relied on immunoSEQ multiplex PCR, and the TCRdb table lists in-frame clones only, not all of them. Of around 2,000,000 clones in the sample, roughly 95% are singletons; the top ten hold 1.2%. The specimen was naive CD8+ T cells sorted from blood. Receptors were obtained from a man aged 18 to 30 in good health. CDR3s include the opening cysteine and the closing phenylalanine or tryptophan. The D gene is left open where the match is weak. Part of the rows lack a size; the others show once, few, many or a class for expanded clones.

D | J | V | size | CDR3 | DNA
NA | TRBJ2-3 | TRBV30 | NA | CAWSVGGGLSDTQYF | TGTGCCTGGAGTGTAGGGGGGGGTTTGTCAGATACGCAGTATTTT
NA | TRBJ2-5 | TRBV2 | NA | CASSESSAAQETQYF | TGTGCCAGCAGTGAAAGTTCGGCAGCACAAGAGACCCAGTACTTC
TRBD2 | TRBJ2-2 | TRBV5-1 | NA | CASSWTRNTGELFF | TGCGCCAGCAGCTGGACTAGGAACACCGGGGAGCTGTTTTTT
TRBD2 | TRBJ2-1 | TRBV27 | NA | CASSLLSTSGYNEQFF | TGTGCCAGCAGTTTATTGTCGACTAGCGGCTACAATGAGCAGTTCTTC
NA | TRBJ1-2 | TRBV19 | NA | CASSRKQEIPYGYTF | TGTGCCAGTAGTCGAAAACAGGAGATCCCTTATGGCTACACCTTC
NA | TRBJ2-7 | TRBV7-3 | NA | CASSSIVVDYEQYF | TGTGCCAGCAGCTCAATAGTGGTGGACTACGAGCAGTACTTC
NA | TRBJ1-3 | TRBV10-3 | NA | CAISDGGNTIYF | TGTGCCATCAGTGATGGGGGAAACACCATATATTTT
NA | TRBJ2-7 | TRBV7-3 | NA | CASSLSLSYEQYF | TGTGCCAGCAGCTTATCCCTCTCCTACGAGCAGTACTTC
NA | TRBJ1-4 | TRBV7-9 | NA | CASSSEGGIGEKLFF | TGTGCCAGCAGCTCTGAGGGGGGTATTGGGGAAAAACTGTTTTTT
TRBD1 | TRBJ1-2 | TRBV27 | NA | CASSPNHRGAPGGYTF | TGTGCCAGCAGTCCCAACCACAGGGGTGCCCCTGGGGGCTACACCTTC
NA | TRBJ1-1 | TRBV10-3 | NA | CAITNRADTEAFF | TGTGCCATCACGAATAGGGCTGACACTGAAGCTTTCTTT
TRBD1 | TRBJ2-7 | TRBV9 | NA | CASSLGPGTGIDEQYF | TGTGCCAGCAGCCTAGGGCCGGGGACAGGGATCGACGAGCAGTACTTC
TRBD2 | TRBJ2-7 | TRBV27 | once | CASSLTSGSYEQYF | TGTGCCAGCAGTTTGACTAGCGGTTCCTACGAGCAGTACTTC
TRBD1 | TRBJ2-4 | TRBV5-4 | NA | CASSFLGGAHIQYF | TGTGCCAGCAGCTTCCTAGGGGGCGCCCACATTCAGTACTTC
NA | TRBJ2-5 | TRBV6-5 | once | CASSYSPEGETQYF | TGTGCCAGCAGTTACTCTCCGGAGGGAGAGACCCAGTACTTC
NA | TRBJ1-4 | TRBV7-9 | NA | CASSFRGTNEKLFF | TGTGCCAGCAGCTTCCGGGGGACTAATGAAAAACTGTTTTTT
NA | TRBJ2-5 | TRBV15 | NA | CATSFSGETQYF | TGTGCCACCAGTTTTAGCGGAGAGACCCAGTACTTC
TRBD1 | TRBJ2-7 | TRBV27 | NA | CASSLSAGTGIYEQYF | TGTGCCAGCAGTTTATCGGCCGGGACAGGCATCTACGAGCAGTACTTC
NA | TRBJ1-3 | TRBV2 | NA | CASSVYSGNTIYF | TGTGCCAGCAGTGTCTACTCTGGAAACACCATATATTTT
NA | TRBJ2-1 | TRBV5-1 | NA | CASSLGHYNYNEQFF | TGCGCCAGCAGCCTCGGACATTACAATTACAATGAGCAGTTCTTC
NA | TRBJ2-1 | TRBV30 | NA | CAWSVGNEQFF | TGTGCCTGGAGTGTAGGGAATGAGCAGTTCTTC
TRBD1 | TRBJ1-2 | TRBV4-1 | NA | CASSQDPRGGWGYTF | TGCGCCAGCAGCCAAGACCCGCGAGGGGGCTGGGGCTACACCTTC
NA | TRBJ2-6 | TRBV19 | NA | CASSIGSSGANVLTF | TGTGCCAGTAGTATAGGGAGCTCTGGGGCCAACGTCCTGACTTTC
NA | TRBJ2-1 | TRBV5-1 | NA | CASSLEETGYNEQFF | TGCGCCAGCAGCTTGGAGGAGACAGGTTACAATGAGCAGTTCTTC
TRBD1 | TRBJ2-1 | TRBV4-1 | once | CASSQGTGGSYNEQFF | TGCGCCAGCAGCCAAGGGACAGGGGGATCCTACAATGAGCAGTTCTTC
TRBD2 | TRBJ2-1 | TRBV5-8 | NA | CASSLEAGGYNEQFF | TGTGCCAGCAGCTTGGAAGCGGGGGGCTACAATGAGCAGTTCTTC
TRBD2 | TRBJ2-7 | TRBV6-5 | NA | CASIGTSASYEQYF | TGTGCCAGCATTGGTACTAGCGCCTCCTACGAGCAGTACTTC